What follows is one T cell receptor (beta chain) and its context. Its antigen is as yet unknown. This entry is derived from a study of post-analysis software for immune sequencing data. Findings and caveats of the study: Co-batched samples clustered tightly together by F measure. TRBV5-6, TRBV5-1 and TRBV20-1 were among four or five TRBV segments more frequent in patients than controls.

CDR1 is SGHRS, CDR2 YFSETQ, per germline. This CDR3 is 12 amino acids long. The V end lost 6 bases, the J end lost 8 bases, and 14 bases lay between the germline ends. Each TCR beta cDNA library carried unique molecular identifiers. Input amounts of 1 to 10 million T cells were used. These gave around 500,000 cDNA molecules, so each molecule approximated one T cell. A single record per CDR3 protein comes from TCRdb applying MiXCR to the PCR reads. The sample has 450,000 to 650,000 distinct CDR3 sequences, around 44% seen once. Sequencing was done on a sample of blood. The source of this sequence is a girl aged 5-17 years with multiple sclerosis. The chain uses TRBV5-1 and TRBJ2-5; D may be TRBD2 (6 bases). CDR3 sequence reads: CASTEGRGTQYF. The CDR3 coding sequence is TGCGCCAGCACCGAGGGGCGGGGCACCCAGTACTTC.